Below, 9 T cell receptor beta chains from the same sample are listed, as sequenced in a study of cytomegalovirus exposure and HLA in healthy donors. In the PCR, 60 Vbeta and 13 Jbeta primers were used. Data came from immunoSEQ multiplex PCR; TCRdb stores just in-frame clones and leaves some out. The sample gives 65,000 to 85,000 clones, under 80% of which show up once; around 10% is in the top ten. The sequenced sample was PBMCs. The source is a male donor in good health and CMV-seropositive.

Only a few counts were recorded for this clone. V and J are TRBV5-4 and TRBJ2-1; D ambiguous. V was cut by 4 bases and J by 5 bases, with 4 bases left in between. The CDR3 is 11 residues long. Germline V lookup: CDR1 SGHNT, CDR2 YYREEE (reference sequence). This chain's CDR3 is CASSLNNEQFF. For the CDR3, the DNA is TGTGCCAGCAGCCTAAACAATGAGCAGTTCTTC.

The chain uses TRBV9 and TRBJ2-2, with unresolved D. Germline assignment: CDR1 SGDLS and CDR2 YYNGEE. The CDR3 loop spans 14 amino acids. Trimming shortened V by 2 bases and J by 0 bases, and 5 bases separated the two germline ends. CDR3 loop: CASSVTTNTGELFF. The CDR3 DNA is TGTGCCAGCAGCGTCACAACGAACACCGGGGAGCTGTTTTTT. The variable domain in full, with the rest retrieved from reference TRBV9 and TRBJ2-2, is DSGVTQTPKHLITATGQRVTLRCSPRSGDLSVYWYQQSLDQGLQFLIQYYNGEERAKGNILERFSAQQFPDLHSELNLSSLELGDSALYFCASSVTTNTGELFFGEGSRLTVL.

The chain is built from TRBV30 and TRBJ2-5; TRBD2 agrees at 12 bases. Germline values: CDR1 GTSNPN, CDR2 SVGIG (reference sequence). V trimming: 4 bases; J trimming: 4 bases; junction bases outside the gene matches: 1. The CDR3 extends over 13 amino acids. CDR3 sequence (DNA): TGTGCCTGGAAACTAGCGGGAGGAGAGACCCAGTACTTC. It codes for CAWKLAGGETQYF.

The V call is TRBV18, the J call TRBJ1-3, with D tentatively TRBD1 (6 bases). The germline V and J ends were trimmed by 6 bases and 0 bases, with 18 bases remaining between them. Germline lookup yields CDR1 KGHSH and CDR2 LQKENI. The CDR3 length is 17 residues. DNA of the CDR3: TGTGCCAGCTCCCCTTCTCAGGGGCCCTACTCTGGAAACACCATATATTTT. It yields the protein CASSPSQGPYSGNTIYF.

The gene calls are TRBV5-1 and TRBJ2-7, with 9 bases fitting TRBD1. Germline V lookup: CDR1 SGHRS, CDR2 YFSETQ. V trimming: 4 bases; J trimming: 0 bases; junction bases outside the gene matches: 11. The CDR3 consists of 17 residues. CDR3 nucleotides: TGCGCCAGCAGCCCGTCAACCGGGACAGGGAGCTCCTACGAGCAGTACTTC. Translated, it gives CASSPSTGTGSSYEQYF.

This chain links TRBV7-9 with TRBJ2-7, with TRBD2 matching 12 bases. The germline gives CDR1 SEHNR, CDR2 FQNEAQ (reference sequence). This CDR3 has 17 residues. With V trimmed by 2 bases and J by 4 bases, 9 bases remained unmatched. The CDR3 region is CASSLPSGRAGHYEQYF. The CDR3 DNA is TGTGCCAGCAGCTTACCTAGCGGGAGGGCCGGTCATTACGAGCAGTACTTC.

V usage is TRBV5-1 and J usage is TRBJ2-7, with a weak D call TRBD2 (6 bases). The V gene's germline CDR1 is SGHRS and CDR2 YFSETQ. V lost 0 bases and J lost 5, with 15 bases in between. The CDR3 has 15 amino acids. The CDR3 region has the DNA TGCGCCAGCAGCTTGGGGCGGGGAACTAACGACGAGCAGTACTTC. Translating it yields CASSLGRGTNDEQYF.

The genes are TRBV6-6 and TRBJ2-3; possibly TRBD1 for D (6 bases). Trimming took 5 bases from V and 0 from J, leaving 12 bases between them. Per the germline V gene, CDR1 is MNHNY and CDR2 is SVGAGI (reference sequence). CDR3 length equals 15 residues. The chain's CDR3 is CASSGRTDSTDTQYF. The CDR3, as DNA: TGTGCCAGCAGTGGCCGGACAGATAGCACAGATACGCAGTATTTT.

The chain carries TRBV29-1 and TRBJ1-3; D might be TRBD1 (5 bases). Germline-derived CDR1 and CDR2 are SQVTM and ANQGSEA. V shed 3 bases and J shed 0 bases, with 18 bases lying between them. The CDR3 is 17 amino acids. Here the CDR3 reads CSVELGGREASGNTIYF. The CDR3 DNA sequence: TGCAGCGTTGAGCTCGGTGGCAGGGAAGCCTCTGGAAACACCATATATTTT.